A selection of T cell receptor beta chains follows, all from one sample in a study of blood T cell repertoires in COVID-19. Method: immunoSEQ multiplex PCR; TCRdb's copy keeps in-frame clones and lacks some. The data hold roughly 350,000 clones, with around 90% observed a single time. Sequencing was performed on PBMCs or T cells enriched from blood (not recorded which). These receptors came from a woman aged 25 to 39 who had recovered from COVID-19. Each CDR3 is given with its conserved first and last residue. A D gene is named only where the DNA matches it firmly. The listing skips clone size in some rows; elsewhere it reads once, few, many or a size class.

size: -
J: TRBJ2-7
D: TRBD2
V: TRBV28
CDR3: CASSLFGTTSESYEQYF
DNA: TGTGCCAGCAGTTTATTCGGGACGACTAGCGAGTCCTACGAGCAGTACTTC

size: -
J: TRBJ2-2
D: TRBD2
V: TRBV7-9
CDR3: CASSLEREAPTGELFF
DNA: TGTGCCAGCAGCTTAGAGCGGGAGGCTCCCACCGGGGAGCTGTTTTTT

size: once
J: TRBJ1-5
D: -
V: TRBV7-9
CDR3: CASSLEQGYNQPQHF
DNA: TGTGCCAGCAGCTTAGAACAGGGTTACAATCAGCCCCAGCATTTT

size: -
J: TRBJ2-5
D: TRBD2
V: TRBV13
CDR3: CASSFEPGGEETQYF
DNA: TGTGCCAGCAGCTTCGAGCCCGGGGGGGAGGAGACCCAGTACTTC

size: -
J: TRBJ2-7
D: -
V: TRBV6-2/TRBV6-3
CDR3: CASSYSMEGTPYEQYF
DNA: TGTGCCAGCAGTTACTCCATGGAGGGAACTCCCTACGAGCAGTACTTC

size: -
J: TRBJ1-2
D: -
V: TRBV18
CDR3: CASSGQTNYGYTF
DNA: TGTGCCAGCTCCGGACAGACTAACTATGGCTACACCTTC

size: -
J: TRBJ2-1
D: -
V: TRBV7-2
CDR3: CASSPRLVNEQFF
DNA: TGTGCCAGCAGCCCCAGACTAGTTAATGAGCAGTTCTTC

size: -
J: TRBJ1-3
D: -
V: TRBV30
CDR3: CAWGRGSGNTIYF
DNA: TGTGCCTGGGGACGGGGCTCTGGAAACACCATATATTTT

size: -
J: TRBJ1-1
D: -
V: TRBV24-1
CDR3: CATSDLGGTEAFF
DNA: TGTGCCACCAGTGATCTAGGGGGCACTGAAGCTTTCTTT

size: -
J: TRBJ2-2
D: -
V: TRBV10-3
CDR3: CAISAAGTNTGELFF
DNA: TGTGCCATCAGCGCCGCGGGGACGAACACCGGGGAGCTGTTTTTT

size: -
J: TRBJ2-7
D: -
V: TRBV7-9
CDR3: CASSLNRESYEQYF
DNA: TGTGCCAGCAGCCTCAACAGGGAAAGCTACGAGCAGTACTTC

size: -
J: TRBJ1-2
D: -
V: TRBV6-5
CDR3: CASSPVLGDYGYTF
DNA: TGTGCCAGCAGTCCTGTTTTGGGAGACTATGGCTACACCTTC

size: -
J: TRBJ1-2
D: TRBD1
V: TRBV5-1
CDR3: CASSYEDRGLSGYTF
DNA: TGCGCCAGCAGCTACGAAGACAGGGGACTTTCTGGCTACACCTTC

size: -
J: TRBJ2-7
D: TRBD2
V: TRBV9
CDR3: CASSVAPETSGFSYEQYF
DNA: TGTGCCAGCAGCGTAGCCCCGGAAACTAGCGGGTTCTCCTACGAGCAGTACTTC

size: -
J: TRBJ1-5
D: -
V: TRBV10-1
CDR3: CASSDPTELSNQPQHF
DNA: TGCGCCAGCAGTGATCCGACAGAGCTTAGCAATCAGCCCCAGCATTTT

size: once
J: TRBJ1-3
D: TRBD1
V: TRBV9
CDR3: CASSVEDPLPRGHTIYF
DNA: TGTGCCAGCAGCGTAGAAGACCCCCTCCCCAGGGGGCACACCATATATTTT

size: -
J: TRBJ1-2
D: -
V: TRBV30
CDR3: CAWDSPINYGYTF
DNA: TGTGCCTGGGACAGCCCTATAAACTATGGCTACACCTTC

size: -
J: TRBJ2-1
D: TRBD1
V: TRBV6-5
CDR3: CASTPTGAINEQFF
DNA: TGTGCCAGCACTCCGACAGGGGCAATCAATGAGCAGTTCTTC

size: -
J: TRBJ2-6
D: -
V: TRBV5-1
CDR3: CASSIGSGANVLTF
DNA: TGCGCCAGCAGCATCGGCTCTGGGGCCAACGTCCTGACTTTC

size: -
J: TRBJ1-3
D: -
V: TRBV6-5
CDR3: CASSYQYSGNTIYF
DNA: TGTGCCAGCAGTTACCAGTACTCTGGAAACACCATATATTTT

size: -
J: TRBJ2-1
D: TRBD2
V: TRBV7-2
CDR3: CASSSTSGQYNEQFF
DNA: TGTGCCAGCAGCTCGACTAGCGGCCAATACAATGAGCAGTTCTTC

size: -
J: TRBJ2-1
D: TRBD2
V: TRBV18
CDR3: CASSGTGGLEQFF
DNA: TGTGCCAGCTCAGGGACGGGGGGGCTGGAGCAGTTCTTC